One sample yielded the 2 T cell receptor beta chains listed below, sequenced in a study of cytomegalovirus exposure and HLA in healthy donors (dated by TCRdb to the late 2010s). The method was the immunoSEQ multiplex PCR assay. For the multiplex PCR, a mixture combining 60 forward primers for TCR Vbeta segments and 13 reverse primers for TCR Jbeta segments was used. Here the immuneACCESS table is served through TCRdb, limited to in-frame sequences with V and J called. Missing clones are a known gap in these copies; in checked studies unresolved V genes cover under half, and the rest lacks a known reason. The table of this sample itemizes some 130,000 clones. Roughly 2% of the sample belongs to the ten largest clones. Sequencing was performed on PBMCs. These receptors were obtained from a woman aged 60-75 years in good health and CMV-seronegative.

V and J are TRBV10-3 and TRBJ2-2; D is uncertain. The CDR3 has 13 residues. Trimming left V 5 bases short and J 1 base short, with 5 bases between. Germline V CDR1 and CDR2: ENHRY, SYGVKD. CDR3 region: CAISPGNTGELFF. As DNA, the CDR3 is TGTGCCATCAGTCCGGGGAACACCGGGGAGCTGTTTTTT.

This chain connects TRBV5-1 to TRBJ2-1; D gene unclear. This CDR3 has 16 residues. CDR1 SGHRS and CDR2 YFSETQ come from the germline V gene. V lost 0 bases to trimming and J lost 7 bases, with 17 bases between them. This CDR3 reads CASSLVSTSARNEQFF. The CDR3, as DNA: TGCGCCAGCAGCTTGGTTTCGACATCAGCACGAAATGAGCAGTTCTTC.